Shown below are 21 T cell receptor beta chains from a single sample sequenced in a study of graft-versus-host responses after intestinal transplantation. Sequencing used immunoSEQ multiplex PCR; TCRdb keeps in-frame clones, though not all of them. The sample has some 25,000 clones, under 45% seen once; the top ten hold around 0.66%. The input for sequencing was alloreactive CD4+ T cells from a mixed lymphocyte reaction culture, taken before intestinal transplant. Subset described: CFSE-low proliferating T cells sorted from roughly six-day pre-transplant mixed lymphocyte reaction (GvH or HvG direction). The receptors here all came from a human patient who received an intestinal transplant.

This clone was counted between two and nine times. This chain uses TRBV7-6 with TRBJ2-1; 12 nucleotides agree with TRBD2. Germline V lookup: CDR1 SGHVS, CDR2 FNYEAQ. V lost 5 bases, J lost 0 bases, and 5 bases stayed unmatched. The CDR3 spans 17 residues. The CDR3 is CASSGRTSGDSYNEQFF. The CDR3 DNA is TGTGCCAGCAGCGGCCGGACTAGCGGGGACTCCTACAATGAGCAGTTCTTC.

A few counts support this clone. The gene calls are TRBV29-1 and TRBJ2-7; 7 nucleotides match TRBD1. CDR3 length equals 15 residues. V was pared by 4 bases and J by 6 bases, with 15 bases of the junction left unmatched. The germline V gene has CDR1 SQVTM and CDR2 ANQGSEA. The chain's CDR3 is CSVGGASGGGVEQYF. The CDR3 DNA follows: TGCAGCGTTGGAGGGGCCTCAGGGGGTGGGGTCGAGCAGTACTTC.

This clone has a handful of counts. CDR3 protein: CASSYSRLAGYTF. The DNA for the CDR3 is TGTGCCAGCAGTTACTCGAGATTAGCTGGCTACACCTTC. This chain links TRBV6-5 with TRBJ1-2; unclear D gene. CDR3 length: 13 residues. Per germline, CDR1 MNHEY and CDR2 SVGAGI. V was shortened by 0 bases and J by 7 bases, with 9 bases between the two germline ends.

V gene TRBV21-1 combines with J gene TRBJ2-5; no check of the table's D call, TRBD2, against the DNA was made. TRBV21-1 is shown as a pseudogene. The CDR3 loop spans 16 amino acids. The CDR3 sequence: CASSKVGGGLQETQYF. The CDR3 bases are TGTGCCAGCAGCAAAGTCGGGGGGGGGCTCCAAGAGACCCAGTACTTC.

J is TRBJ1-2 and V is TRBV6-5, with D unresolved. V gave up 5 bases and J gave up 4 bases, with 14 bases separating them. The CDR3 spans 14 residues. Germline lookup yields CDR1 MNHEY and CDR2 SVGAGI. The CDR3 is CASSQLRQPYGYTF. The CDR3 nucleotides read TGTGCCAGCAGTCAGCTCAGGCAACCCTATGGCTACACCTTC.

This sequence joins TRBV5-4 and TRBJ1-4, with D tentatively TRBD1 (6 bases). CDR3 size: 14 residues. The V gene's germline CDR1 is SGHNT and CDR2 YYREEE (reference sequence). Between the trimmed V and J ends, which lost 2 bases and 8 bases, there was a span of 13 bases. The CDR3 DNA reads TGTGCCAGCAGCTTACCAGGGGTAGGCGAAAAACTGTTTTTT. Translated, it gives CASSLPGVGEKLFF.

The chain employs TRBV4-1 and TRBJ2-4, with TRBD2 matching 7 bases. This CDR3 contains 15 residues. Germline CDR1 and CDR2: MGHRA and YSYEKL. V dropped 1 base and J dropped 2; count of bases not matched to a gene: 2. The CDR3 nucleotides read TGCGCCAGCAGCCAAGTCGGGAGGACCAAAAACATTCAGTACTTC. Amino acids: CASSQVGRTKNIQYF.

The genes are TRBV19 and TRBJ1-3; D not certain. This CDR3 spans 15 amino acids. V lost 6 bases, J lost 2 bases, and 14 bases lay in between. The germline V gene has CDR1 LNHDA and CDR2 SQIVND (reference sequence). The CDR3 nucleotides read TGTGCCAGTAGCACTAAGGCGGGAACTGGAAACACCATATATTTT. This translates into CASSTKAGTGNTIYF.

The chain carries TRBV18 and TRBJ2-5; 9 nucleotides align to TRBD1. The CDR3 consists of 15 residues. From germline, CDR1 is KGHSH and CDR2 LQKENI. Germline trimming cut 6 bases from V and 5 bases from J; bases unmatched to any gene: 10. CDR3 protein: CASSRGQGKGETQYF. The CDR3, as DNA: TGTGCCAGCTCTCGGGGACAGGGAAAAGGGGAGACCCAGTACTTC.

This clone was seen only a few times. The genes are TRBV6-5 and TRBJ1-5; a possible D gene is TRBD1 (5 bases). Germline V lookup: CDR1 MNHEY, CDR2 SVGAGI. This CDR3 contains 15 residues. Trimming shortened V by 0 bases and J by 6 bases, and 12 bases separated the two germline ends. In DNA form, the CDR3 reads TGTGCCAGCAGTTACTCGGAAGGGAGGGGTCAGCCCCAGCATTTT. It codes for CASSYSEGRGQPQHF.

In its sample, this clone is medium-sized (0.01 to 0.1%). The gene calls are TRBV5-1 and TRBJ1-3; TRBD1 agrees at 10 bases. The V and J ends lost 0 bases and 2 bases, in that order; junction bases with no gene match: 2. Germline V lookup: CDR1 SGHRS, CDR2 YFSETQ. The CDR3 spans 16 residues. The CDR3 spells CASSLDGQGAGNTIYF. Written as DNA, the CDR3 is TGCGCCAGCAGCTTGGACGGACAGGGGGCTGGAAACACCATATATTTT.

A note on this clone: Other DNA sequences in this specimen translate into the identical CDR3. CDR3 bases: TGTGCCAGCAGCTTAGTTGCGGGGAATCAGCCCCAGCATTTT. Its translation is CASSLVAGNQPQHF. The rearrangement links TRBV7-2 to TRBJ1-5; unclear D gene. The CDR3 contains 14 residues. V dropped 1 base and J dropped 4 bases, with 8 bases sitting between them. In germline, CDR1 is SGHTA, CDR2 FQGNSA.

The CDR3 is CASSSHSDYGYTF. For the CDR3, the DNA is TGTGCCAGCAGCTCCCATTCAGACTATGGCTACACCTTC. This sequence joins TRBV7-2 and TRBJ1-2, with D uncertain. The CDR3 contains 13 residues. Germline V gives CDR1 SGHTA, CDR2 FQGNSA. Trimming removed 4 bases at V and 3 bases at J, with 9 bases between.

The chain employs TRBV6-7 and TRBJ2-2; possibly TRBD1 for D (6 bases). TRBV6-7 belongs to the ORF category, with a function that is uncertain. This CDR3 has 16 amino acids. The V gene lost 2 bases and the J gene lost 0 bases, with 10 bases spanning the gap. The CDR3 loop reads CASSYLGHSNTGELFF. In DNA form, the CDR3 reads TGTGCCAGCAGTTACCTGGGACATTCGAACACCGGGGAGCTGTTTTTT.

V usage is TRBV29-1 and J usage is TRBJ1-3; D is possibly TRBD1 (6 bases). CDR3 length equals 13 residues. Trimming cost V 7 bases and J 0 bases, with 10 bases left between them. The germline V gene encodes CDR1 SQVTM and CDR2 ANQGSEA. The CDR3 spells CSAGQYSGNTIYF. CDR3 in DNA: TGCAGCGCAGGACAGTACTCTGGAAACACCATATATTTT.

This clone has just a few counts. J is TRBJ1-3 and V is TRBV30, with D uncertain. V was trimmed by 4 bases and J by 3 bases, leaving 10 bases between them. Germline V gene lookup returns CDR1 GTSNPN and CDR2 SVGIG (reference sequence). CDR3 length equals 13 residues. Here the CDR3 reads CAWTEDFGNTIYF. The DNA of the CDR3 is TGTGCCTGGACTGAGGACTTTGGAAACACCATATATTTT.

The chain has TRBV9 and TRBJ2-5, with 7 bases identical to TRBD2. The CDR3 spans 16 residues. Germline V CDR1 and CDR2: SGDLS, YYNGEE. With V trimmed by 2 bases and J by 4 bases, 11 bases remained unmatched. DNA for the CDR3: TGTGCCAGCAGCGTCGTAACGGGAGGAGGGGTAGAGACCCAGTACTTC. Its protein is CASSVVTGGGVETQYF. Full variable domain (remainder filled in from reference TRBV9 and TRBJ2-5): DSGVTQTPKHLITATGQRVTLRCSPRSGDLSVYWYQQSLDQGLQFLIQYYNGEERAKGNILERFSAQQFPDLHSELNLSSLELGDSALYFCASSVVTGGGVETQYFGPGTRLLVL.

The chain is built from TRBV10-3 and TRBJ1-5; D remains unclear. With 3 bases removed from V and 2 bases from J, the gap between germline ends came to 5 bases. CDR1 and CDR2 from the germline V gene are ENHRY and SYGVKD. CDR3 length: 13 amino acids. CDR3 nucleotide sequence: TGTGCCATCAGTGACCAGGGCAATCAGCCCCAGCATTTT. Translation: CAISDQGNQPQHF.

The rearrangement links TRBV19 to TRBJ1-4; 7 nucleotides agree with TRBD1. The CDR3 consists of 13 residues. The V gene end was trimmed by 7 bases and the J gene end by 6 bases; junction bases not matched to a gene: 5. The germline V gene encodes CDR1 LNHDA and CDR2 SQIVND (reference sequence). CDR3 region: CASNDRVYEKLFF. CDR3 DNA sequence: TGTGCCAGTAACGACAGGGTCTATGAAAAACTGTTTTTT.

V is TRBV11-1 and J is TRBJ2-7, with TRBD1 identical over 8 bases. This CDR3 has 17 residues. Germline V gives CDR1 SGHAT, CDR2 FQDESV (reference sequence). V gave up 1 base and J gave up 3 bases; unmatched junction bases: 11. The CDR3 DNA is TGTGCCAGCAGCTTAGTGAGTACCGGGACAGGCGTCTACGAGCAGTACTTC. Translated, it gives CASSLVSTGTGVYEQYF.

This clone was seen a handful of times. The chain has TRBV19 and TRBJ2-1, with unresolved D. V was shortened by 2 bases and J by 0 bases, with 11 bases between the two germline ends. The CDR3 has 16 residues. Looked up from germline, CDR1 is LNHDA and CDR2 is SQIVND (reference sequence). The CDR3 nucleotides are TGTGCCAGTAGTATAAGAGGATACGGCTCCTACAATGAGCAGTTCTTC. Amino acid sequence: CASSIRGYGSYNEQFF. Looking up the rest from reference TRBV19 and TRBJ2-1 gives the full variable domain: DGGITQSPKYLFRKEGQNVTLSCEQNLNHDAMYWYRQDPGQGLRLIYYSQIVNDFQKGDIAEGYSVSREKKESFPLTVTSAQKNPTAFYLCASSIRGYGSYNEQFFGPGTRLTVL.